These 28 T cell receptor beta chains originate from one sample sequenced in a study of shared clonotypes between healthy human individuals. The protocol was immunoSEQ multiplex PCR, while the TCRdb copy is restricted to in-frame clones and leaves out a portion. The table shows over 95,000 clones, with around two thirds occurring only once. Sequencing was carried out using memory CD8+ T cells sorted from blood. Subset noted: CD45RO+ cells pooled with CCR7-negative TemRA cells. The origin of the receptors is a woman aged 25 to 39 in good health.

This clone was picked up a small number of times. J is TRBJ2-3 and V is TRBV6-4; perhaps TRBD2 as D (6 bases). V lost 2 bases and J 4 bases, leaving 13 bases between the germline ends. The germline gives CDR1 MRHNA, CDR2 SNTAGT. The CDR3 runs 15 residues. As DNA, the CDR3 is TGTGCCAGCAGTGACCACGGGAGCGCTGCAGATACGCAGTATTTT. It yields the protein CASSDHGSAADTQYF.

This clone was seen a handful of times. This chain connects TRBV7-2 to TRBJ1-1; D remains ambiguous. Germline V gene lookup returns CDR1 SGHTA and CDR2 FQGNSA. The V gene lost 1 base and the J gene lost 1 base, with 7 bases spanning the gap. CDR3 length: 14 amino acids. CDR3 nucleotides: TGTGCCAGCAGCTTAGGGGGATGGAACACTGAAGCTTTCTTT. Protein sequence: CASSLGGWNTEAFF. The full variable domain, in which reference TRBV7-2 and TRBJ1-1 provide the parts outside the CDR3, is GAGVSQSPSNKVTEKGKDVELRCDPISGHTALYWYRQSLGQGLEFLIYFQGNSAPDKSGLPSDRFSAERTGGSVSTLTIQRTQQEDSAVYLCASSLGGWNTEAFFGQGTRLTVV.

This clone was counted ten times or more. V and J are TRBV15 and TRBJ2-6; 7 bases are shared with TRBD1. The V gene end was trimmed by 5 bases and the J gene end by 0 bases; junction bases not matched to a gene: 10. Germline-derived CDR1 and CDR2 are LNHNV and YYDKDF (reference sequence). This CDR3 comprises 18 residues. CDR3 nucleotides: TGTGCCACCAGCTCCCACTCACAGGGGAGCTCTGGGGCCAACGTCCTGACTTTC. Its translation: CATSSHSQGSSGANVLTF.

This chain joins TRBV27 and TRBJ2-3, with no clear D. Germline V gives CDR1 MNHEY, CDR2 SMNVEV (reference sequence). Trimming removed 5 bases at V and 1 base at J, with 13 bases between. The CDR3 runs to 15 residues. The CDR3 sequence is CASSPNLLRTDTQYF. CDR3 DNA: TGTGCCAGCAGTCCGAACCTACTACGCACAGATACGCAGTATTTT.

The chain has TRBV28 and TRBJ1-2, with TRBD1 matching over 8 bases. V dropped 6 bases and J dropped 4; count of bases not matched to a gene: 10. CDR1 MDHEN and CDR2 SYDVKM come from the germline V gene. CDR3 size: 15 residues. The CDR3 bases are TGTGCCAGCAGAAACAAGGACAGGGATGTCTATGGCTACACCTTC. Its protein is CASRNKDRDVYGYTF.

The CDR3: CASSFGGNSNQPQHF. Written as DNA, the CDR3 is TGTGCCAGCAGCTTTGGAGGAAATAGCAATCAGCCCCAGCATTTT. The chain links TRBV7-3 to TRBJ1-5, with no clear D. From germline, CDR1 is SGHTA and CDR2 FQGTGA. The CDR3 totals 15 residues. The V gene lost 3 bases and the J gene lost 0 bases, with 9 bases spanning the gap. Using reference TRBV7-3 and TRBJ1-5 for the parts outside the CDR3, the full variable domain is GAGVSQTPSNKVTEKGKYVELRCDPISGHTALYWYRQSLGQGPEFLIYFQGTGAADDSGLPNDRFFAVRPEGSVSTLKIQRTERGDSAVYLCASSFGGNSNQPQHFGDGTRLSIL.

The chain joins TRBV7-3 to TRBJ1-3; D is perhaps TRBD1 (5 bases). The CDR3 has 14 residues. Germline V gene sequence: CDR1 SGHTA, CDR2 FQGTGA. Trimming took off 3 bases at V and 4 bases at J, with 10 bases between the two ends. CDR3 sequence (DNA): TGTGCCAGCAGCTTGAGGGGAACAGGAAACACCATATATTTT. Its translation is CASSLRGTGNTIYF.

The CDR3 bases are TGTGCCAGCAGTAAAGGTCGGGGACCCTACGAGCAGTACTTC. Amino acids: CASSKGRGPYEQYF. The chain employs TRBV27 and TRBJ2-7, with D perhaps assigned TRBD1 or TRBD2 (5 bases each). CDR3 length: 14 residues. CDR1 is MNHEY and CDR2 is SMNVEV in the germline V gene (reference sequence). The V end lost 5 bases, the J end lost 2 bases, and 13 bases lay between the germline ends.

The genes are TRBV28 and TRBJ2-7, with 9 bases aligning to TRBD2. The J segment lost 3 bases and the V segment lost 10 bases, leaving 13 bases of the junction unmatched. The CDR3 runs 15 residues. CDR1 is MDHEN and CDR2 is SYDVKM in the germline V gene. CDR3 coding DNA: TGTGCCACCTCCCCCTCGGGACTAGCTTACTACGAGCAGTACTTC. This gives the protein CATSPSGLAYYEQYF.

V gene TRBV28 combines with J gene TRBJ1-5; D may be TRBD1 (5 bases). V was shortened by 3 bases and J by 5 bases, with 8 bases between the two germline ends. CDR1 is MDHEN and CDR2 is SYDVKM in the germline V gene. The CDR3 runs to 13 residues. The CDR3 reads CASSFPGDQPQHF. Written as DNA, the CDR3 is TGTGCCAGCAGTTTTCCGGGGGATCAGCCCCAGCATTTT.

The table lists this clone with many counts. The chain links TRBV6-1 to TRBJ2-3; 12 nucleotides match TRBD2. The CDR3 runs 15 residues. Germline assignment: CDR1 MNHNS and CDR2 SASEGT. V dropped 5 bases and J dropped 4; count of bases not matched to a gene: 4. The chain's CDR3 is CASSQLAGGADTQYF. The CDR3 nucleotides read TGTGCCAGCAGTCAACTAGCGGGAGGCGCAGATACGCAGTATTTT.

This clone was detected once. The genes are TRBV25-1 and TRBJ2-3; TRBD2 might be the D (6 bases). Trimming took 4 bases from V and 2 from J, leaving 10 bases between them. This CDR3 has 14 amino acids. Germline V gene sequence: CDR1 MGHDK, CDR2 SYGVNS. CDR3 nucleotide sequence: TGTGCCAGCAGTGGGGGGGAGAACACAGATACGCAGTATTTT. Translation: CASSGGENTDTQYF.

This rearrangement joins TRBV9 to TRBJ2-3; D might be TRBD1 or TRBD2, each matching 5 bases. The germline gives CDR1 SGDLS, CDR2 YYNGEE. The V end was cut by 0 bases, the J end by 3 bases, with 14 bases between. The CDR3 runs to 16 residues. This CDR3 is CASSVDSGWGTDTQYF. DNA of the CDR3: TGTGCCAGCAGCGTAGACTCCGGTTGGGGGACAGATACGCAGTATTTT.

The CDR3 DNA sequence: TGCGCCAGCAGCTTCTATCAGGGGATTGCAACTAATGAAAAACTGTTTTTT. It codes for CASSFYQGIATNEKLFF. The J gene is TRBJ1-4, the V gene TRBV5-1; D may be TRBD1 (6 bases). The germline CDR1 and CDR2 sequences are SGHRS and YFSETQ. The CDR3 extends over 17 amino acids. V was shortened by 2 bases and J by 0 bases, with 14 bases between the two germline ends. The whole variable domain, remainder taken from reference TRBV5-1 and TRBJ1-4, is KAGVTQTPRYLIKTRGQQVTLSCSPISGHRSVSWYQQTPGQGLQFLFEYFSETQRNKGNFPGRFSGRQFSNSRSEMNVSTLELGDSALYLCASSFYQGIATNEKLFFGSGTQLSVL.

The chain joins TRBV4-1 to TRBJ2-3; TRBD2 matches 10 bases. Germline CDR1 and CDR2: MGHRA and YSYEKL. V lost 3 bases to trimming and J lost 0 bases; unmatched junction nucleotides: 6. The CDR3 consists of 17 residues. The CDR3 coding sequence is TGCGCCAGCAGCCAGTATAGCGGGAGGCCGAGCACAGATACGCAGTATTTT. Translation: CASSQYSGRPSTDTQYF.

CDR3 coding DNA: TGTGCCAGCAGCCGACGAGGGACTAGCGAAATTTCGGATACGCAGTATTTT. It yields the protein CASSRRGTSEISDTQYF. The rearrangement joins TRBV28 to TRBJ2-3; 10 bases are a match to TRBD2. V shed 6 bases and J 6 bases; nucleotides not matched to a gene: 15. Germline V gene data show CDR1 as MDHEN and CDR2 as SYDVKM. There are 17 residues in the CDR3. The full variable domain, in which reference TRBV28 and TRBJ2-3 provide the parts outside the CDR3, is DVKVTQSSRYLVKRTGEKVFLECVQDMDHENMFWYRQDPGLGLRLIYFSYDVKMKEKGDIPEGYSVSREKKERFSLILESASTNQTSMYLCASSRRGTSEISDTQYFGPGTRLTVL.

V is TRBV28 and J is TRBJ2-7; 7 positions agree with TRBD1. The CDR3 consists of 17 residues. In germline, CDR1 is MDHEN, CDR2 SYDVKM. After removal of 2 bases from V and 3 bases from J, the junction contained 13 bases not matched to a gene. The CDR3 protein is CASSLVSATTGYYEQYF. DNA of the CDR3: TGTGCCAGCAGTTTAGTCTCAGCCACGACAGGGTACTACGAGCAGTACTTC. Looking up the rest from reference TRBV28 and TRBJ2-7 gives the full variable domain: DVKVTQSSRYLVKRTGEKVFLECVQDMDHENMFWYRQDPGLGLRLIYFSYDVKMKEKGDIPEGYSVSREKKERFSLILESASTNQTSMYLCASSLVSATTGYYEQYFGPGTRLTVT.

Many counts were recorded for this clone. The chain has TRBV7-9 and TRBJ2-7; 8 positions agree with TRBD1. V was pared by 3 bases and J by 3 bases, with 7 bases of the junction left unmatched. CDR1 is SEHNR and CDR2 is FQNEAQ in the germline V gene (reference sequence). The CDR3 spans 15 residues. The CDR3 reads CASSFRQGQFYEQYF. CDR3 coding DNA: TGTGCCAGCAGCTTTAGACAGGGGCAATTCTACGAGCAGTACTTC.

This clone was detected ten times or more. This chain joins TRBV6-1 and TRBJ2-7, with 9 bases aligning to TRBD1. This CDR3 contains 14 residues. Trimming removed 4 bases from V and 4 bases from J; junction bases left unmatched: 5. CDR1 and CDR2 from the germline V gene are MNHNS and SASEGT. The CDR3 sequence: CASSAGTGSYEQYF. In DNA form, the CDR3 reads TGTGCCAGCAGTGCTGGGACAGGGAGTTACGAGCAGTACTTC.

The chain recombines TRBV18 with TRBJ2-7, with D perhaps matching TRBD2 (6 bases). Trimming left V 3 bases short and J 6 bases short, with 15 bases between. The germline CDR1 and CDR2 sequences are KGHSH and LQKENI. The CDR3 contains 14 residues. This CDR3 is CASSPGGGVGEQYF. In DNA form, the CDR3 reads TGTGCCAGCTCACCGGGAGGAGGGGTGGGCGAGCAGTACTTC.

Remarks on this clone: This likely stems from a read error, as it lies one base from a far larger clone. This chain's CDR3 is CAYRESGGANVLTF. CDR3 DNA: TGTGCCTACCGGGAGTCGGGAGGGGCCAACGTCCTGACTTTC. The rearrangement joins TRBV30 to TRBJ2-6; D possibly corresponds to TRBD2 (6 bases). V was trimmed by 7 bases and J by 4 bases, leaving 14 bases between them. The CDR3 covers 14 residues. The germline gives CDR1 GTSNPN, CDR2 SVGIG (reference sequence).

This chain's CDR3 is CASSYSTRTANYGYTF. CDR3 sequence (DNA): TGTGCCAGCAGTTACTCGACTAGGACAGCTAACTATGGCTACACCTTC. V usage is TRBV6-6 and J usage is TRBJ1-2; TRBD1 might be the D (6 bases). CDR1 and CDR2 (germline): MNHNY, SVGAGI (reference sequence). The CDR3 is made up of 16 amino acids. V gave up 0 bases and J gave up 0 bases, with 11 bases separating them.

As for this clone: The same CDR3 is also encoded by other DNA sequences in this sample. The chain is built from TRBV5-4 and TRBJ2-7; 9 nucleotides align to TRBD2. The junction had 5 bases not matched to a gene; V was cut back by 5 bases and J by 2 bases. CDR3 size: 14 residues. The germline V gene has CDR1 SGHNT and CDR2 YYREEE (reference sequence). CDR3 DNA sequence: TGTGCCAGCAGTCCGCGGGAGGGGACCTACGAGCAGTACTTC. It encodes CASSPREGTYEQYF.

The chain links TRBV5-1 to TRBJ2-7, with D possibly matching TRBD2 (5 bases). Germline CDR1 is SGHRS and CDR2 is YFSETQ. CDR3 length: 13 amino acids. The V and J ends lost 0 bases and 4 bases respectively, with 8 bases between them. Written as DNA, the CDR3 is TGCGCCAGCAGCTTGGAGAGGGAGTACGAGCAGTACTTC. Encoded protein: CASSLEREYEQYF.

This clone was seen many times. The chain links TRBV7-6 to TRBJ2-7, with D uncertain. V was clipped by 5 bases and J by 7 bases, with 15 bases between them. This CDR3 has 13 amino acids. The germline V gene has CDR1 SGHVS and CDR2 FNYEAQ. The CDR3, as DNA: TGTGCCAGCAGCCGTCGACTGAGTGCGGAGCAGTACTTC. Its protein product is CASSRRLSAEQYF.

The genes are TRBV28 and TRBJ1-3; D is undetermined. The CDR3 loop spans 17 amino acids. Germline-derived CDR1 and CDR2 are MDHEN and SYDVKM. V was pared by 6 bases and J by 3 bases, with 21 bases between. The CDR3 DNA follows: TGTGCCAGCAGCTCCTGGGAGTTGAGGAAAATTGGAAACACCATATATTTT. As protein: CASSSWELRKIGNTIYF.

This clone has ten or more counts. This chain connects TRBV7-9 to TRBJ2-2; the D gene could be TRBD1 or TRBD2 (5 bases each). Germline V CDR1 and CDR2: SEHNR, FQNEAQ (reference sequence). This CDR3 is built from 16 residues. V shed 5 bases and J shed 6 bases, with 19 bases lying between them. The CDR3 DNA reads TGTGCCAGCAGCCCCCGGGACGCCGAAGGTTCCGGGGAGCTGTTTTTT. It translates to CASSPRDAEGSGELFF.

The V gene is TRBV6-6, the J gene TRBJ1-2, with D possibly matching TRBD1 (6 bases). In germline, CDR1 is MNHNY, CDR2 SVGAGI (reference sequence). Trimming pared 0 bases from V and 8 bases from J, leaving 16 bases between. CDR3 length: 15 residues. The CDR3 DNA follows: TGTGCCAGCAGTTACTCGCAGGCCGCACAGGGAGGCTACACCTTC. Its translation: CASSYSQAAQGGYTF.